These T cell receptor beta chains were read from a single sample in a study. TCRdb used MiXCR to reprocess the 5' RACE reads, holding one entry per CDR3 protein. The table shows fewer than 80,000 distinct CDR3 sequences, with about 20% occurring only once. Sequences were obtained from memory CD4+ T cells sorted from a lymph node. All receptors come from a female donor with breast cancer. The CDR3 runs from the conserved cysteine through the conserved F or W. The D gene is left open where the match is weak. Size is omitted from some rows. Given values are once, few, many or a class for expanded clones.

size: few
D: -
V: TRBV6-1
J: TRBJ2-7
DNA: TGTGCCAGCACCCCGACCCAGGGGACGCGGGAGCAGTACTTC
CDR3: CASTPTQGTREQYF

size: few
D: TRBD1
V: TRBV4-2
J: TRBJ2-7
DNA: TGTGCCAGCACCTCGCTAACAGGGGCGACCACCTACGAGCAGTACTTC
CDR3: CASTSLTGATTYEQYF

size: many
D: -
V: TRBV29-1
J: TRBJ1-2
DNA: TGCAGCGTTGAACGGACGACCGGGCGGCTCTATGGCTACACCTTC
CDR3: CSVERTTGRLYGYTF

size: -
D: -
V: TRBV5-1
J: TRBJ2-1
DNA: TGCGCCAGCAGCTTGGCCCCTAGGGCAAGCGGCACTGAGCAGTTCTTC
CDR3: CASSLAPRASGTEQFF

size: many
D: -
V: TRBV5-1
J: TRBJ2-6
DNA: TGCGCCAGCAGCTTGATGATCTCTGGGGCCAACGTCCTGACTTTC
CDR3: CASSLMISGANVLTF

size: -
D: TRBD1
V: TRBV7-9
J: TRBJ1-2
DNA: TGTGCCAGCAGCTTAGGGGACAGGGGGAGTGGCTACACCTTC
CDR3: CASSLGDRGSGYTF

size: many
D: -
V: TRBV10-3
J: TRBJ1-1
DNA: TGTGCCATCAGTGCCACAGGAGAGGGGACCACTGAAGCTTTCTTT
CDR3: CAISATGEGTTEAFF

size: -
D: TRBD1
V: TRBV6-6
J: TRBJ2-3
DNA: TGTGCCAGCAGTCTCCAGGGGGCAGATACGCAGTATTTT
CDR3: CASSLQGADTQYF

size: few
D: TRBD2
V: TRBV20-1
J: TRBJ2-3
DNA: TGCAGTGGGGCAGCCATGGGCGGGAGAGCAGATACGCAGTATTTT
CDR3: CSGAAMGGRADTQYF

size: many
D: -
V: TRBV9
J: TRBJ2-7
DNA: TGTGCCAGCAGCCATACTAGGAGGAGTGAGCAGTACTTC
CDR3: CASSHTRRSEQYF